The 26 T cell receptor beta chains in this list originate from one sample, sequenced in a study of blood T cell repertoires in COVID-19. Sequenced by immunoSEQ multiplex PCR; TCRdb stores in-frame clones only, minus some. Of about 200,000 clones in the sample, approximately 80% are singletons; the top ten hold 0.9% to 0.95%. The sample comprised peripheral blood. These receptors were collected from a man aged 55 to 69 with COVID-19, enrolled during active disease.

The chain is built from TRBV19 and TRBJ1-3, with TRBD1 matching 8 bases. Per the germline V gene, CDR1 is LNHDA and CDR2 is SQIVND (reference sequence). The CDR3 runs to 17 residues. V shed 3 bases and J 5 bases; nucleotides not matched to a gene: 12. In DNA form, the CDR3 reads TGTGCCAGTAGTATGAGGACCGACAGGGGTCCCCGAAACACCATATATTTT. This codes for CASSMRTDRGPRNTIYF.

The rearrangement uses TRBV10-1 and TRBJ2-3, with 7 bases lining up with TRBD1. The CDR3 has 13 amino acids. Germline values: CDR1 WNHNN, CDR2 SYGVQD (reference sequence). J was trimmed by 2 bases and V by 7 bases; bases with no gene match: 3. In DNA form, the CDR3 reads TGCGCCAGCAAGGGACAGCTCACAGATACGCAGTATTTT. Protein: CASKGQLTDTQYF.

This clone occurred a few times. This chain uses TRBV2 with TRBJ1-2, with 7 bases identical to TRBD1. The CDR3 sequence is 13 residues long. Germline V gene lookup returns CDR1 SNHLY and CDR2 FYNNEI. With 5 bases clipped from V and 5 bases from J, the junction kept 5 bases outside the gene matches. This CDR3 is CASSRGQTYGYTF. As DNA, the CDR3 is TGTGCCAGCAGTCGGGGACAGACTTATGGCTACACCTTC.

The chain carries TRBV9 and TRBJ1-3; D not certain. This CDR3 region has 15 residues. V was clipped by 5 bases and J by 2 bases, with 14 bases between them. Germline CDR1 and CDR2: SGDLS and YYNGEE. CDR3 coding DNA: TGTGCCAGCAGACCCTGGGAGGGCGCTGGAAACACCATATATTTT. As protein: CASRPWEGAGNTIYF.

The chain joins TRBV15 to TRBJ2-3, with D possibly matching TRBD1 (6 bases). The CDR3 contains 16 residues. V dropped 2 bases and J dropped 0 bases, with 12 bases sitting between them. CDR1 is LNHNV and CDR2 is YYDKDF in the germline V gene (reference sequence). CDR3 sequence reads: CATSRPTGRSTDTQYF. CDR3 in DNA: TGTGCCACCAGCAGACCTACAGGGAGAAGCACAGATACGCAGTATTTT. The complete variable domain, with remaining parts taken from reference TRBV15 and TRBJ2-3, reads DAMVIQNPRYQVTQFGKPVTLSCSQTLNHNVMYWYQQKSSQAPKLLFHYYDKDFNNEADTPDNFQSRRPNTSFCFLDIRSPGLGDTAMYLCATSRPTGRSTDTQYFGPGTRLTVL.

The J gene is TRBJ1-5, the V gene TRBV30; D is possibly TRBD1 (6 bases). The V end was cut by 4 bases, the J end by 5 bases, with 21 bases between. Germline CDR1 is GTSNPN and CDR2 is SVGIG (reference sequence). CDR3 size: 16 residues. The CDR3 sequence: CAWKGGGNLVDQPQHF. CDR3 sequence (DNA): TGTGCCTGGAAAGGTGGGGGCAATCTGGTAGATCAGCCCCAGCATTTT.

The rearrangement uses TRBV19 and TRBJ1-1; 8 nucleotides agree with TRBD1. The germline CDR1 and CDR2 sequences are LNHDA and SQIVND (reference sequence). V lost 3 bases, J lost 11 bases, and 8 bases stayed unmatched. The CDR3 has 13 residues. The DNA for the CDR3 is TGTGCCAGTAGTATCAACAGGGGGGAGGTGGCTTTCTTT. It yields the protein CASSINRGEVAFF.

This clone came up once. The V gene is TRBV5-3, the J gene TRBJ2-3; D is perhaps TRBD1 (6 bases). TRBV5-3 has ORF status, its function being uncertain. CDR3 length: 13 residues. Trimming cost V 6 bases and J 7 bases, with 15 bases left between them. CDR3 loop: CARTQGSRNTQYF. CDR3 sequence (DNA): TGTGCCAGAACTCAGGGGTCGAGGAATACGCAGTATTTT.

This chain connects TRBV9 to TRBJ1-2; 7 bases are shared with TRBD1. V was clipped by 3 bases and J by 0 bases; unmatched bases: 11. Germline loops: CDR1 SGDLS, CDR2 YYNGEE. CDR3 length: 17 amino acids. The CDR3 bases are TGTGCCAGCAGCGCCTTGACAGGGACTTACGCTAACTATGGCTACACCTTC. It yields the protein CASSALTGTYANYGYTF.

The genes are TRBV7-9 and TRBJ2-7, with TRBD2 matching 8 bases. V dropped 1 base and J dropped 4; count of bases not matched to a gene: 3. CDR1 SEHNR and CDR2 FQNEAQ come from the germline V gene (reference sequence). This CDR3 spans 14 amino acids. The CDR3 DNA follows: TGTGCCAGCAGCTTAGACGGGGGGGCGTACGAGCAGTACTTC. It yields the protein CASSLDGGAYEQYF.

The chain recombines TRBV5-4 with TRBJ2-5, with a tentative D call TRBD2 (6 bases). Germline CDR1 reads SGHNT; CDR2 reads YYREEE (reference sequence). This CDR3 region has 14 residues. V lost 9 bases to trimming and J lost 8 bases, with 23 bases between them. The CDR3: CATTNPTSALTQYF. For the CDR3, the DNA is TGTGCCACCACAAACCCGACTAGTGCCCTAACCCAGTACTTC.

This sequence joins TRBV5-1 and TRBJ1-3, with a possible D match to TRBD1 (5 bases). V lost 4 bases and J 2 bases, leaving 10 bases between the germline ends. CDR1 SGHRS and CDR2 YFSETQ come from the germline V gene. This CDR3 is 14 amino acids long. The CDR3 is CASSPGNTGNTIYF. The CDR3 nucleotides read TGCGCCAGCAGCCCAGGGAATACTGGAAACACCATATATTTT. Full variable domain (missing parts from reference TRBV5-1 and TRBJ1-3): KAGVTQTPRYLIKTRGQQVTLSCSPISGHRSVSWYQQTPGQGLQFLFEYFSETQRNKGNFPGRFSGRQFSNSRSEMNVSTLELGDSALYLCASSPGNTGNTIYFGEGSWLTVV.

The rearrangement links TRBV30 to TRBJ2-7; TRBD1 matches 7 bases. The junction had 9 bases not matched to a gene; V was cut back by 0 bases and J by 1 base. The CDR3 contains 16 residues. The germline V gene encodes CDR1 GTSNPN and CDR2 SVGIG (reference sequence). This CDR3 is CAWSVPRLDRSYEQYF. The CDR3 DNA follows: TGTGCCTGGAGTGTACCCCGTTTGGACAGGTCCTACGAGCAGTACTTC.

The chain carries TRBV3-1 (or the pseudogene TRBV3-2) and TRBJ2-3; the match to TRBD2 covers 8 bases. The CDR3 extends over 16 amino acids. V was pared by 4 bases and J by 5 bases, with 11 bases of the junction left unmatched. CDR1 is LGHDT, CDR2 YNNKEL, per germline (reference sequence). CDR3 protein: CASSPTGAGRVDTQYF. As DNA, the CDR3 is TGTGCCAGCAGCCCCACAGGTGCCGGGAGGGTAGATACGCAGTATTTT.

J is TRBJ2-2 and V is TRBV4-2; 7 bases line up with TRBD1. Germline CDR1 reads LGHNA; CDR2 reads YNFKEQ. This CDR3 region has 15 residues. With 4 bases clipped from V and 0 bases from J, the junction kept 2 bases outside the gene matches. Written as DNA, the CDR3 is TGTGCCAGCAGCCCTGGGACAGCGAACACCGGGGAGCTGTTTTTT. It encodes CASSPGTANTGELFF.

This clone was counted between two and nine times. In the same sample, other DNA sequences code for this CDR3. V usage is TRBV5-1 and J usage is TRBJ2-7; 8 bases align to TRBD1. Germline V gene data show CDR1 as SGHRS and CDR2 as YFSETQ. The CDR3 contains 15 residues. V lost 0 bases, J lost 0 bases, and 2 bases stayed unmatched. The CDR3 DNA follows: TGCGCCAGCAGCTTGGGACAGGGGAGCTCCTACGAGCAGTACTTC. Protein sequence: CASSLGQGSSYEQYF.

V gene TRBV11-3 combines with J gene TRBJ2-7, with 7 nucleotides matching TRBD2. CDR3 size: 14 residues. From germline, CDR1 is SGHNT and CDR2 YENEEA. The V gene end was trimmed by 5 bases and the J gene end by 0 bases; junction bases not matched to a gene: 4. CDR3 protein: CASSHTSASYEQYF. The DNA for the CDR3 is TGTGCCAGCAGCCATACTAGCGCCTCCTACGAGCAGTACTTC.

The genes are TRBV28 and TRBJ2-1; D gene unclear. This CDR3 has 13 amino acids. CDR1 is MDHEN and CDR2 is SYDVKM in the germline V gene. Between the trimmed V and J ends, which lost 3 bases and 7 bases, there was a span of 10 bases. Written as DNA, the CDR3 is TGTGCCAGCAGTTTCCTAAACAGTAATGAGCAGTTCTTC. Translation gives CASSFLNSNEQFF.

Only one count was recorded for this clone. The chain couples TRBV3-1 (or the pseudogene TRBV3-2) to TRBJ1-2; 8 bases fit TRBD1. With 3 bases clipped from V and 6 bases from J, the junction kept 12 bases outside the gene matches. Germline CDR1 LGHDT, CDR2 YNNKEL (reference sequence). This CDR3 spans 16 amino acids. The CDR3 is CASSHLKTGEVNGYTF. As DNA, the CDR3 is TGTGCCAGCAGCCACCTGAAGACAGGGGAAGTAAATGGCTACACCTTC.

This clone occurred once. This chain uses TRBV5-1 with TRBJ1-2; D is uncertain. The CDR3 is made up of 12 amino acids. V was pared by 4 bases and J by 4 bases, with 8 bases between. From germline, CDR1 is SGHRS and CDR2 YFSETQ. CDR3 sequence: CASSLSGYGYTF. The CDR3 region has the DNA TGCGCCAGCAGCCTCAGCGGCTATGGCTACACCTTC. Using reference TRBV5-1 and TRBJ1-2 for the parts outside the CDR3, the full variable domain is KAGVTQTPRYLIKTRGQQVTLSCSPISGHRSVSWYQQTPGQGLQFLFEYFSETQRNKGNFPGRFSGRQFSNSRSEMNVSTLELGDSALYLCASSLSGYGYTFGSGTRLTVV.

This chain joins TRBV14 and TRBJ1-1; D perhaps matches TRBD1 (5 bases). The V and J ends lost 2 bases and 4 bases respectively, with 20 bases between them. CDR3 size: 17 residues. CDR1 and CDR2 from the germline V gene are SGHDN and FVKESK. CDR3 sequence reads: CASSQFTGHRSFTEAFF. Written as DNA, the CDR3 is TGTGCCAGCAGCCAATTCACCGGGCACAGGTCTTTCACTGAAGCTTTCTTT.

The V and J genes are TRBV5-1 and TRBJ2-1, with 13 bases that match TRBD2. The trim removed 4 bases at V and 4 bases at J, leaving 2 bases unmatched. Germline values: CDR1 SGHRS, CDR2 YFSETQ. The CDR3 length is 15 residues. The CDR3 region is CASSRTSGSYNEQFF. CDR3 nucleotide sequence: TGCGCCAGCAGCCGGACTAGCGGGAGTTACAATGAGCAGTTCTTC. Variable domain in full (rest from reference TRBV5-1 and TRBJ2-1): KAGVTQTPRYLIKTRGQQVTLSCSPISGHRSVSWYQQTPGQGLQFLFEYFSETQRNKGNFPGRFSGRQFSNSRSEMNVSTLELGDSALYLCASSRTSGSYNEQFFGPGTRLTVL.

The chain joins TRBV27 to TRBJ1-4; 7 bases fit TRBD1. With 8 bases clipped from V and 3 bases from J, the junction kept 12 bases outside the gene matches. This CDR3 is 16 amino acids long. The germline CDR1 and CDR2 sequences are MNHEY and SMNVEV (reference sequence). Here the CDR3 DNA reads TGTGCCAGCCGGAGCATATTGGACAGGCCTAATGAAAAACTGTTTTTT. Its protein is CASRSILDRPNEKLFF.

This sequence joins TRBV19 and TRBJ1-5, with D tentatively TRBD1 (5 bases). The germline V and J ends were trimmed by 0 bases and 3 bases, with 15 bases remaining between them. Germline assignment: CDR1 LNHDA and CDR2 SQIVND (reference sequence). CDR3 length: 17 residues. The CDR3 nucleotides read TGTGCCAGTAGTATAGAGGGGGGGACCCACGCCAATCAGCCCCAGCATTTT. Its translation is CASSIEGGTHANQPQHF.

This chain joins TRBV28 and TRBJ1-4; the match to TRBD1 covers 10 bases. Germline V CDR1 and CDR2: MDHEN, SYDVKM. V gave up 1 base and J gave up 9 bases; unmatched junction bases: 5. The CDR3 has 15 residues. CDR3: CASSLLTGGRQKLFF. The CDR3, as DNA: TGTGCCAGCAGTTTATTGACAGGGGGCAGGCAAAAACTGTTTTTT.

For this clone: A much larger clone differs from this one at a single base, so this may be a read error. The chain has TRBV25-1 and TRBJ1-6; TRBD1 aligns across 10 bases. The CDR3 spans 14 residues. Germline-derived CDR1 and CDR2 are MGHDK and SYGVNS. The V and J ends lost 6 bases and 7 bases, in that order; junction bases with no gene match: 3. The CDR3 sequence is CASRGTGANSPLHF. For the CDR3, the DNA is TGTGCCAGCAGGGGGACAGGGGCCAATTCACCCCTCCACTTT.